This TCR beta chain was captured by sequencing in a study of immune evolution from preneoplasia to lung adenocarcinoma. J lost 1 base, V lost 4 bases, and 6 bases had no gene match. Per the germline V gene, CDR1 is SGHRS and CDR2 is YFSETQ. The CDR3 spans 16 residues. The assay was immunoSEQ multiplex PCR, and TCRdb's table has in-frame clones only and misses some. The sample has roughly 40,000 clones; 74% are singletons. The V gene is TRBV5-1, the J gene TRBJ2-3, with TRBD2 matching over 10 bases. The source material was FFPE invasive lung adenocarcinoma tissue. The receptor comes from a person in their sixties with lung adenocarcinoma. The CDR3 reads CASSPIGTSGTDTQYF. The CDR3 coding sequence is TGCGCCAGCAGCCCAATCGGGACTAGCGGCACAGATACGCAGTATTTT. Drawing the rest from reference TRBV5-1 and TRBJ2-3, the complete variable domain is KAGVTQTPRYLIKTRGQQVTLSCSPISGHRSVSWYQQTPGQGLQFLFEYFSETQRNKGNFPGRFSGRQFSNSRSEMNVSTLELGDSALYLCASSPIGTSGTDTQYFGPGTRLTVL.